The 14 T cell receptor beta chains given below trace back to one sample, sequenced in a study of cytomegalovirus exposure and HLA in healthy donors (dated by TCRdb to 2015 to 2018). The library was produced with the immunoSEQ multiplex PCR assay. The multiplex PCR relied on a mix of 60 forward primers for TCR Vbeta segments and 13 reverse primers for TCR Jbeta segments. TCRdb's version of the immuneACCESS table is confined to in-frame rearrangements and falls short of the full clone set. An unresolved V gene accounts for under half of the shortfall where checked; the remainder is of unknown origin. The sample table records 150,000 to 200,000 clones; roughly four fifths of these occur just once. Around 4.1% of the sample belongs to the ten largest clones. What was sequenced was PBMCs. The receptors shown here come from a man in his fifties in good health and CMV-seropositive.

The chain carries TRBV5-1 and TRBJ2-7; D unresolved. Germline loops: CDR1 SGHRS, CDR2 YFSETQ. The CDR3 runs 14 residues. Deletions cut 5 bases from V and 7 bases from J, with 19 bases between. The CDR3 protein is CASSNGAGAEEQYF. The CDR3 DNA reads TGCGCCAGCAGTAACGGCGCCGGCGCGGAGGAGCAGTACTTC.

V gene TRBV30 combines with J gene TRBJ1-5; unclear D gene. The V gene lost 0 bases and the J gene lost 1 base, with 10 bases spanning the gap. This CDR3 is built from 15 residues. CDR1 is GTSNPN and CDR2 is SVGIG in the germline V gene (reference sequence). The CDR3 sequence is CAWSVPGASNQPQHF. CDR3 coding DNA: TGTGCCTGGAGTGTACCGGGAGCGAGCAATCAGCCCCAGCATTTT. The full variable domain, in which reference TRBV30 and TRBJ1-5 provide the parts outside the CDR3, is SQTIHQWPATLVQPVGSPLSLECTVEGTSNPNLYWYRQAAGRGLQLLFYSVGIGQISSEVPQNLSASRPQDRQFILSSKKLLLSDSGFYLCAWSVPGASNQPQHFGDGTRLSIL.

The chain combines TRBV21-1 with TRBJ1-6. TRBV21-1 is a documented pseudogene. The CDR3 loop spans 17 amino acids. CDR3 DNA sequence: TGTGCCAGCAGCAAAGCACGGGGAAAACGAAGAAATTCACCCCTCCACTTT. Translation: CASSKARGKRRNSPLHF.

The chain combines TRBV6-1 with TRBJ2-3; possibly TRBD1 for D (6 bases). This CDR3 has 14 amino acids. V lost 5 bases and J lost 2, with 11 bases in between. Germline CDR1 reads MNHNS; CDR2 reads SASEGT. This chain's CDR3 is CASSNPGHTDTQYF. The DNA of the CDR3 is TGTGCCAGCAGTAACCCGGGACACACAGATACGCAGTATTTT.

This chain links TRBV28 with TRBJ1-4; unclear D gene. Looked up from germline, CDR1 is MDHEN and CDR2 is SYDVKM. CDR3 length equals 11 residues. Between the trimmed V and J ends, which lost 2 bases and 8 bases, there was a span of 3 bases. This CDR3 is CASSLVEKLFF. CDR3 DNA sequence: TGTGCCAGCAGTTTAGTAGAAAAACTGTTTTTT.

This clone was detected a few times. The chain's CDR3 is CASSPRGGAYEQYF. CDR3 DNA sequence: TGTGCCAGCAGCCCCCGAGGGGGGGCCTACGAGCAGTACTTC. The V gene is TRBV9, the J gene TRBJ2-7; TRBD2 might be the D (7 bases). This CDR3 spans 14 amino acids. CDR1 is SGDLS and CDR2 is YYNGEE in the germline V gene. V lost 4 bases and J 2 bases, leaving 13 bases between the germline ends.

V and J are TRBV19 and TRBJ2-2; 7 nucleotides match TRBD1. Trimming took 4 bases from V and 2 from J; bases not matched to a gene: 10. The CDR3 length is 17 residues. Germline CDR1 and CDR2: LNHDA and SQIVND (reference sequence). CDR3 sequence: CASSNSPGTDNTGELFF. The DNA for the CDR3 is TGTGCCAGTAGTAATAGCCCCGGGACAGACAACACCGGGGAGCTGTTTTTT.

The genes are TRBV7-3 and TRBJ2-6; 7 bases fit TRBD1. V lost 5 bases, J lost 0 bases, and 7 bases stayed unmatched. The CDR3 runs 17 residues. Per the germline V gene, CDR1 is SGHTA and CDR2 is FQGTGA. The CDR3 spells CASSRIDRASGANVLTF. DNA of the CDR3: TGTGCCAGCAGCAGAATCGACAGGGCCTCTGGGGCCAACGTCCTGACTTTC.

The chain recombines TRBV30 with TRBJ2-5; tentatively, D is TRBD2 (5 bases). Deletions cut 0 bases from V and 5 bases from J, with 10 bases between. Per the germline V gene, CDR1 is GTSNPN and CDR2 is SVGIG (reference sequence). The CDR3 is 13 amino acids. The CDR3 DNA follows: TGTGCCTGGAGTGTTTCTAGCTTGGAGACCCAGTACTTC. This codes for CAWSVSSLETQYF.

The chain couples TRBV5-8 to TRBJ2-4; D might be TRBD1 (6 bases). The CDR3 sequence is 13 residues long. Germline CDR1 reads SGHTS; CDR2 reads YDEGEE. V lost 2 bases, J lost 7 bases, and 10 bases lay in between. CDR3 sequence: CASSLGGRNIQYF. In DNA form, the CDR3 reads TGTGCCAGCAGCTTAGGGGGTAGGAACATTCAGTACTTC.

The rearrangement links TRBV19 to TRBJ1-1; no clear D gene. Between the trimmed V and J ends, which lost 3 bases and 0 bases, there was a span of 14 bases. The CDR3 contains 16 residues. Germline CDR1 LNHDA, CDR2 SQIVND (reference sequence). The CDR3 coding sequence is TGTGCCAGTAGTATCTGGTCGGGAACCTTGAACACTGAAGCTTTCTTT. This codes for CASSIWSGTLNTEAFF.

The chain is built from TRBV9 and TRBJ1-1; 8 nucleotides align to TRBD1. J lost 1 base, V lost 3 bases, and 2 bases had no gene match. Looked up from germline, CDR1 is SGDLS and CDR2 is YYNGEE. This CDR3 spans 14 amino acids. The CDR3 DNA reads as TGTGCCAGCAGCGCGACAGGGGCGAACACTGAAGCTTTCTTT. This translates into CASSATGANTEAFF.

CDR3 amino acids: CASSYSNGADTEAFF. Written as DNA, the CDR3 is TGTGCCAGCAGTTACTCGAATGGAGCGGACACTGAAGCTTTCTTT. The rearrangement uses TRBV6-5 and TRBJ1-1; D unclear. The germline CDR1 and CDR2 sequences are MNHEY and SVGAGI. V was clipped by 0 bases and J by 3 bases, with 11 bases between them. The CDR3 contains 15 residues.

This chain uses TRBV5-1 with TRBJ2-5, with TRBD1 as a possible D gene (6 bases). In germline, CDR1 is SGHRS, CDR2 YFSETQ. With 3 bases removed from V and 1 base from J, the gap between germline ends came to 13 bases. The CDR3 runs to 15 residues. The CDR3 sequence is CASSSSQGPQETQYF. The CDR3 coding sequence is TGCGCCAGCAGCTCCTCACAGGGCCCCCAAGAGACCCAGTACTTC.